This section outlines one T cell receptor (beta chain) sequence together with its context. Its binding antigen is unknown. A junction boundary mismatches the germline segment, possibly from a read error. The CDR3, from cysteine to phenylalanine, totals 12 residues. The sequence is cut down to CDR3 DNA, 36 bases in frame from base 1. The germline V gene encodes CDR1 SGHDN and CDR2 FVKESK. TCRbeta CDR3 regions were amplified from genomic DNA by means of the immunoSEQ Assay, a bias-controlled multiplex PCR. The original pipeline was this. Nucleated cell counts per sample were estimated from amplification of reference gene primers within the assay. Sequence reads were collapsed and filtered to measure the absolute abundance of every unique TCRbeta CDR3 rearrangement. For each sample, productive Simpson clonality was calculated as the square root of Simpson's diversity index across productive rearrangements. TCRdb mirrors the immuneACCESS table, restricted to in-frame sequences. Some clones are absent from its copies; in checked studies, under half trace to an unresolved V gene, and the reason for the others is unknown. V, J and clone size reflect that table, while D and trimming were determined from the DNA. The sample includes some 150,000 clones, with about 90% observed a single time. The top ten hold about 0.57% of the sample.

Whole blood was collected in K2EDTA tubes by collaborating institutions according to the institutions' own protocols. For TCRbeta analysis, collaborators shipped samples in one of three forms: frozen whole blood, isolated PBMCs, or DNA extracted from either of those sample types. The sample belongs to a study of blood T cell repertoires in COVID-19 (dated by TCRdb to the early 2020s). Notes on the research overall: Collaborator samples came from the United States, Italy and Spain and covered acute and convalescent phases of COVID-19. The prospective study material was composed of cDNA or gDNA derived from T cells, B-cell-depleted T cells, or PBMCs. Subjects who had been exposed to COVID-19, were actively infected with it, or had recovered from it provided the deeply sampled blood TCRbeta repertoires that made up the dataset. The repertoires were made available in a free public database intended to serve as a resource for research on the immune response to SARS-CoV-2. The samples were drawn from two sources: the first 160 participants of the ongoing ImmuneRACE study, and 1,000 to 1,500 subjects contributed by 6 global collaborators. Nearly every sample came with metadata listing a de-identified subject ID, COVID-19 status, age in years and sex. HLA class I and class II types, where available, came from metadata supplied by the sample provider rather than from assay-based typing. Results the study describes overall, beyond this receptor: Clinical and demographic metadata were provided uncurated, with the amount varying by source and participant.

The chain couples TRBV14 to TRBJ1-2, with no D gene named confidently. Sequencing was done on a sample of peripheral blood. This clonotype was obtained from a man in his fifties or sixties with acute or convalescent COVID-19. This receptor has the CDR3 CASSQVANGYTF. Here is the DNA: TGTGCCAGCAGCCAAGTAGCCAATGGGTACACCTTC.